This entry lists 30 T cell receptor beta chains sequenced from one sample in a study of T cell clones after liver transplantation. Assay: immunoSEQ multiplex PCR; the TCRdb copy retains only in-frame clones and omits some. The table lists about 76,000 clones, 83% of them singletons, with roughly 2.8% in the top ten. The sample here was CD4+ T cells from blood, taken at the 22-month timepoint. The receptors shown here come from a human patient who received a liver transplant. The graft donor may account for some of the T cells.

J is TRBJ2-1 and V is TRBV5-1, with TRBD2 matching over 8 bases. Germline trimming cut 0 bases from V and 5 bases from J; bases unmatched to any gene: 1. The CDR3 loop spans 14 amino acids. Germline lookup yields CDR1 SGHRS and CDR2 YFSETQ. The CDR3 sequence: CASSLEAGDNEQFF. In nucleotides, the CDR3 is TGCGCCAGCAGCTTGGAAGCGGGGGACAATGAGCAGTTCTTC.

This chain links TRBV5-6 with TRBJ2-2; no reliable D call. Trimming removed 0 bases at V and 7 bases at J, with 10 bases between. The CDR3 loop spans 14 amino acids. Germline CDR1 SGHDT, CDR2 YYEEEE. CDR3 sequence: CASSLVGSGGELFF. The CDR3 bases are TGTGCCAGCAGCTTGGTCGGGTCTGGCGGGGAGCTGTTTTTT.

The gene calls are TRBV11-2 and TRBJ2-7; either TRBD1 or TRBD2 may fit D (5 bases each). Germline V gene sequence: CDR1 SGHAT, CDR2 FQNNGV. The CDR3 loop spans 14 amino acids. Deletions cut 5 bases from V and 5 bases from J, with 16 bases between. CDR3 protein: CASSPWAGTNEQYF. The CDR3 DNA sequence: TGTGCCAGCAGCCCCTGGGCAGGGACCAACGAGCAGTACTTC.

The rearrangement uses TRBV6-5 and TRBJ1-3; a weak D match, TRBD1 (5 bases). With 4 bases removed from V and 5 bases from J, the gap between germline ends came to 12 bases. The CDR3 runs to 14 residues. CDR1 is MNHEY and CDR2 is SVGAGI in the germline V gene. The CDR3 DNA reads as TGTGCCAGCAGTTTTCGACAGAGCCGAAACACCATATATTTT. Protein: CASSFRQSRNTIYF.

The V and J genes are TRBV10-3 and TRBJ1-1; 8 nucleotides agree with TRBD1. The CDR3 covers 13 residues. Germline lookup yields CDR1 ENHRY and CDR2 SYGVKD. V lost 10 bases, J lost 1 base, and 5 bases stayed unmatched. CDR3: CATQTGENTEAFF. CDR3 coding DNA: TGTGCCACCCAGACAGGGGAGAACACTGAAGCTTTCTTT.

The chain couples TRBV5-1 to TRBJ2-7; D remains unclear. The CDR3 has 13 residues. In germline, CDR1 is SGHRS, CDR2 YFSETQ. The V end lost 0 bases, the J end lost 3 bases, and 7 bases lay between the germline ends. The CDR3: CASSLEGSYEQYF. The CDR3, as DNA: TGCGCCAGCAGCTTGGAGGGCAGCTACGAGCAGTACTTC.

This chain joins TRBV5-5 and TRBJ2-6, with TRBD1 as a possible D gene (6 bases). Germline V gene lookup returns CDR1 SGHKS and CDR2 YYEKEE (reference sequence). Trimming left V 0 bases short and J 0 bases short, with 7 bases between. The length of the CDR3 is 16 residues. The CDR3 reads CASSLDRASGANVLTF. The CDR3 DNA reads TGTGCCAGCAGCTTGGACAGGGCCTCTGGGGCCAACGTCCTGACTTTC.

The V call is TRBV5-1, the J call TRBJ1-4; 8 bases agree with TRBD1. Trimming cost V 4 bases and J 7 bases; bases outside gene matches: 9. The CDR3 runs to 15 residues. The germline CDR1 and CDR2 sequences are SGHRS and YFSETQ. CDR3 bases: TGCGCCAGCAGCCTGGAACAGGGGGAAGGTGAAAAACTGTTTTTT. Its protein product is CASSLEQGEGEKLFF.

The rearrangement uses TRBV5-4 and TRBJ1-6; 7 bases are shared with TRBD1. Germline lookup yields CDR1 SGHNT and CDR2 YYREEE (reference sequence). CDR3 size: 17 residues. V gave up 3 bases and J gave up 0 bases; unmatched junction bases: 6. The CDR3 coding sequence is TGTGCCAGCAGCTCAGGACAGGATAGCTCCTATAATTCACCCCTCCACTTT. It yields the protein CASSSGQDSSYNSPLHF.

This clone turned up a few times. The V and J genes are TRBV5-5 and TRBJ2-7; D could derive from TRBD1 or TRBD2 (5 bases each). CDR3 length: 15 amino acids. The germline CDR1 and CDR2 sequences are SGHKS and YYEKEE (reference sequence). V lost 0 bases and J lost 5, with 15 bases in between. In DNA, the CDR3 is TGTGCCAGCAGCTTGGACGGGGCCAAGGAAGACGAGCAGTACTTC. As protein: CASSLDGAKEDEQYF.

In this sample, this clone turned up a few times. The chain links TRBV7-2 to TRBJ1-1; 12 nucleotides agree with TRBD1. In germline, CDR1 is SGHTA, CDR2 FQGNSA. The V and J ends lost 6 bases and 0 bases, in that order; junction bases with no gene match: 5. The length of the CDR3 is 16 residues. The CDR3 bases are TGTGCCAGCAGGGGACAGGGGGCGCGAGTGAACACTGAAGCTTTCTTT. Translating gives CASRGQGARVNTEAFF.

The chain couples TRBV5-5 to TRBJ1-2; TRBD1 is a possible D gene (6 bases). The CDR3 covers 14 residues. V was clipped by 2 bases and J by 4 bases, with 12 bases between them. The V gene's germline CDR1 is SGHKS and CDR2 YYEKEE (reference sequence). CDR3: CASSFQQGSYGYTF. The DNA for the CDR3 is TGTGCCAGCAGCTTCCAACAGGGTAGCTATGGCTACACCTTC.

The chain combines TRBV4-2 with TRBJ2-3; 11 positions match TRBD2. The CDR3 runs 15 residues. V was pared by 1 base and J by 5 bases, with 2 bases of the junction left unmatched. Germline CDR1 reads LGHNA; CDR2 reads YNFKEQ. The CDR3 region has the DNA TGTGCCAGCAGCCAAGGACTAGCGGGAAAAGATACGCAGTATTTT. Protein: CASSQGLAGKDTQYF.

This sequence joins TRBV5-1 and TRBJ1-2, with no clear D. CDR1 and CDR2 (germline): SGHRS, YFSETQ. V lost 1 base to trimming and J lost 2 bases, with 12 bases between them. The CDR3 is made up of 15 amino acids. The CDR3 here is CASSLNPATNYGYTF. The CDR3 DNA sequence: TGCGCCAGCAGCTTGAATCCTGCGACAAACTATGGCTACACCTTC.

The chain carries TRBV28 and TRBJ1-1; D not resolved. V was shortened by 2 bases and J by 8 bases, with 9 bases between the two germline ends. This CDR3 has 12 amino acids. Germline loops: CDR1 MDHEN, CDR2 SYDVKM. The CDR3, as DNA: TGTGCCAGCAGTTTAAACACCGGCGAAGCTTTCTTT. It codes for CASSLNTGEAFF.

The V call is TRBV9, the J call TRBJ1-3; weak D call: TRBD1 (6 bases). There are 15 residues in the CDR3. Germline V gene sequence: CDR1 SGDLS, CDR2 YYNGEE. V shed 0 bases and J shed 4 bases, with 11 bases lying between them. CDR3 DNA sequence: TGTGCCAGCAGCGTAGCTGACAGGTCGGGAAACACCATATATTTT. This codes for CASSVADRSGNTIYF.

The chain recombines TRBV7-2 with TRBJ2-7; D not resolved. Trimming shortened V by 1 base and J by 6 bases, and 10 bases separated the two germline ends. Germline-derived CDR1 and CDR2 are SGHTA and FQGNSA. The CDR3 has 13 residues. The CDR3 DNA reads as TGTGCCAGCAGCTTAGGGGTCAGCGTCGAGCAGTACTTC. Amino acids: CASSLGVSVEQYF.

The chain employs TRBV7-3 and TRBJ2-2; 10 bases align to TRBD1. This CDR3 contains 17 residues. Germline CDR1 reads SGHTA; CDR2 reads FQGTGA. Trimming cost V 5 bases and J 5 bases; bases outside gene matches: 11. CDR3 in DNA: TGTGCCAGCAGCATACGACCGGGACAGGGGAAGACCGGGGAGCTGTTTTTT. This translates into CASSIRPGQGKTGELFF.

The rearrangement links TRBV11-2 to TRBJ1-2; no definite D call. V lost 1 base and J lost 4, with 10 bases in between. CDR3 size: 14 residues. The germline gives CDR1 SGHAT, CDR2 FQNNGV. The CDR3 here is CASSLGVTLYGYTF. The CDR3 bases are TGTGCCAGCAGCTTAGGCGTCACCCTCTATGGCTACACCTTC.

The chain is built from TRBV7-2 and TRBJ2-1, with a possible D match to TRBD2 (6 bases). V was shortened by 6 bases and J by 6 bases, with 9 bases between the two germline ends. CDR3 length equals 12 residues. Germline assignment: CDR1 SGHTA and CDR2 FQGNSA. CDR3 sequence: CASRGTPNEQFF. CDR3 sequence (DNA): TGTGCCAGCAGAGGGACTCCCAATGAGCAGTTCTTC.

Of note for this clone: The junction differs from germline at one of its ends, possibly a read error. The CDR3 reads CASSFPRTSAQEF. CDR3 DNA: TGTGCCAGCAGTTTTCCGCGGACTAGCGCTCAAGAATTC. J is TRBJ2-7 and V is TRBV5-8; 9 nucleotides line up with TRBD2. This CDR3 comprises 13 residues. Germline-derived CDR1 and CDR2 are SGHTS and YDEGEE.

The chain links TRBV2 to TRBJ1-2; D possibly corresponds to TRBD1 (5 bases). CDR3 length: 13 residues. Germline lookup yields CDR1 SNHLY and CDR2 FYNNEI. V lost 4 bases to trimming and J lost 2 bases, with 8 bases between them. DNA for the CDR3: TGTGCCAGCAGTGGGGGGGACAACTATGGCTACACCTTC. Translated, it gives CASSGGDNYGYTF.

J is TRBJ2-5 and V is TRBV27; D ambiguous. There are 13 residues in the CDR3. Trimming removed 5 bases from V and 5 bases from J, with 12 bases in between. Germline lookup yields CDR1 MNHEY and CDR2 SMNVEV (reference sequence). CDR3 coding DNA: TGTGCCAGCAGTAAGAGGCACATGGAGACCCAGTACTTC. Residues: CASSKRHMETQYF.

In its sample, this clone was seen a few times. This chain connects TRBV7-2 to TRBJ2-7; 8 nucleotides align to TRBD1. This CDR3 is built from 14 residues. Unmatched junction bases numbered 5, after V lost 2 bases and J lost 5 bases. The V gene's germline CDR1 is SGHTA and CDR2 FQGNSA. The chain's CDR3 is CASSLSGQGHEQYF. CDR3 DNA sequence: TGTGCCAGCAGCTTATCCGGACAGGGCCACGAGCAGTACTTC.

The genes are TRBV5-6 and TRBJ2-7, with a tentative D call TRBD2 (6 bases). Germline V gene sequence: CDR1 SGHDT, CDR2 YYEEEE. This CDR3 has 15 residues. V lost 4 bases and J lost 1, with 15 bases in between. The CDR3 protein is CASSPGAGGSYEQYF. CDR3 DNA: TGTGCCAGCAGCCCCGGGGCCGGAGGGTCCTACGAGCAGTACTTC.

The CDR3, as DNA: TGTGCCAGCAGCCATTCTGGGGGCGCTTCTGAAGCTTTCTTT. Amino acid sequence: CASSHSGGASEAFF. The J gene is TRBJ1-1, the V gene TRBV14; TRBD1 might be the D (6 bases). The CDR3 length is 14 residues. The ends were cut back, 3 bases at V and 6 bases at J, with 14 bases in the middle. Germline CDR1 is SGHDN and CDR2 is FVKESK.

The chain recombines TRBV7-3 with TRBJ2-2, with D possibly being TRBD1 or TRBD2 (5 bases each). CDR1 and CDR2 from the germline V gene are SGHTA and FQGTGA. The V end was cut by 6 bases, the J end by 7 bases, with 18 bases between. The CDR3 sequence is 15 residues long. The CDR3 DNA follows: TGTGCCAGCAGAATAGACGGGGCAAGCGTCGGGGAGCTGTTTTTT. This translates into CASRIDGASVGELFF. The whole variable domain, filled in from reference TRBV7-3 and TRBJ2-2, reads GAGVSQTPSNKVTEKGKYVELRCDPISGHTALYWYRQSLGQGPEFLIYFQGTGAADDSGLPNDRFFAVRPEGSVSTLKIQRTERGDSAVYLCASRIDGASVGELFFGEGSRLTVL.

The chain couples TRBV11-2 to TRBJ1-1; D is possibly TRBD1 (5 bases). The CDR3 is 15 residues long. Germline V lookup: CDR1 SGHAT, CDR2 FQNNGV. Trimming took off 1 base at V and 10 bases at J, with 19 bases between the two ends. The CDR3 is CASSLVVPAGGVAFF. CDR3 DNA: TGTGCCAGCAGCTTAGTTGTCCCGGCCGGGGGAGTAGCTTTCTTT. Variable domain in full (rest from reference TRBV11-2 and TRBJ1-1): EAGVAQSPRYKIIEKRQSVAFWCNPISGHATLYWYQQILGQGPKLLIQFQNNGVVDDSQLPKDRFSAERLKGVDSTLKIQPAKLEDSAVYLCASSLVVPAGGVAFFGQGTRLTVV.

The rearrangement links TRBV19 to TRBJ2-1; D is uncertain. The CDR3 runs to 14 residues. Trimming left V 2 bases short and J 0 bases short, with 5 bases between. Germline CDR1 reads LNHDA; CDR2 reads SQIVND (reference sequence). CDR3 nucleotides: TGTGCCAGTAGTATACAGAGCTCCTACAATGAGCAGTTCTTC. Translating it yields CASSIQSSYNEQFF. Full variable domain (missing parts from reference TRBV19 and TRBJ2-1): DGGITQSPKYLFRKEGQNVTLSCEQNLNHDAMYWYRQDPGQGLRLIYYSQIVNDFQKGDIAEGYSVSREKKESFPLTVTSAQKNPTAFYLCASSIQSSYNEQFFGPGTRLTVL.

The rearrangement joins TRBV28 to TRBJ1-2; weak D call: TRBD1 (6 bases). Germline CDR1 reads MDHEN; CDR2 reads SYDVKM. This CDR3 has 14 amino acids. Trimming cost V 7 bases and J 2 bases, with 14 bases left between them. The CDR3 bases are TGTGCCAGCAAAGGACAGACCGGAAACTATGGCTACACCTTC. Amino acids: CASKGQTGNYGYTF.